A selection of T cell receptor beta chains follows, all from one sample in a study of blood T cell repertoires in COVID-19. Generated by immunoSEQ multiplex PCR, the TCRdb table keeps only in-frame clones and is missing some. The data contain over 70,000 clones, about 80% of them singletons. Sequencing used peripheral blood. These receptors all stem from a woman in her 70s with acute or convalescent COVID-19. Each CDR3 is given with its conserved first and last residue. The D gene is left open where the match is weak. Clone size is shown for a subset of rows, as once, few, many or a class of expanded clone.

V gene: TRBV7-3
D gene: TRBD2
clone size: .
J gene: TRBJ2-1
CDR3 protein: CASSVGGLAGLSEQFF
CDR3 DNA: TGTGCCAGCAGCGTGGGGGGACTAGCGGGTCTGTCTGAGCAGTTCTTC

V gene: TRBV7-2
D gene: .
clone size: .
J gene: TRBJ1-5
CDR3 protein: CASSLVGEQPQHF
CDR3 DNA: TGTGCCAGCAGCTTAGTTGGGGAGCAGCCCCAGCATTTT

V gene: TRBV5-5
D gene: .
clone size: once
J gene: TRBJ1-4
CDR3 protein: CASSVVATNEKLFF
CDR3 DNA: TGTGCCAGCAGCGTGGTCGCAACTAATGAAAAACTGTTTTTT

V gene: TRBV15
D gene: .
clone size: .
J gene: TRBJ2-1
CDR3 protein: CATKRDLGSYNEQFF
CDR3 DNA: TGTGCCACCAAAAGGGACTTAGGCTCCTACAATGAGCAGTTCTTC

V gene: TRBV4-1
D gene: TRBD2
clone size: once
J gene: TRBJ2-7
CDR3 protein: CASSQDSGQYEQYF
CDR3 DNA: TGCGCCAGCAGCCAAGATAGCGGGCAATACGAGCAGTACTTC

V gene: TRBV18
D gene: .
clone size: .
J gene: TRBJ1-3
CDR3 protein: CASSPTEGWASGNTIYF
CDR3 DNA: TGTGCCAGCTCACCAACGGAAGGCTGGGCTTCTGGAAACACCATATATTTT

V gene: TRBV6-5
D gene: .
clone size: .
J gene: TRBJ1-1
CDR3 protein: CASSSGLTGSTEAFF
CDR3 DNA: TGTGCCAGCAGTTCAGGACTGACGGGCAGTACTGAAGCTTTCTTT

V gene: TRBV2
D gene: TRBD2
clone size: few
J gene: TRBJ2-2
CDR3 protein: CASRREAGTGELFF
CDR3 DNA: TGTGCCAGCCGGCGGGAGGCTGGCACCGGGGAGCTGTTTTTT

V gene: TRBV28
D gene: TRBD1
clone size: .
J gene: TRBJ1-6
CDR3 protein: CASTGQRNSPLHF
CDR3 DNA: TGTGCCAGCACGGGACAGCGTAATTCACCCCTCCACTTT

V gene: TRBV28
D gene: .
clone size: .
J gene: TRBJ1-1
CDR3 protein: CASSLGGFGVRTEAFF
CDR3 DNA: TGTGCCAGCAGTTTAGGAGGGTTCGGGGTCAGGACTGAAGCTTTCTTT

V gene: TRBV7-9
D gene: .
clone size: .
J gene: TRBJ2-1
CDR3 protein: CASSLAGGGISEQFF
CDR3 DNA: TGTGCCAGCAGCTTAGCGGGAGGAGGTATCAGTGAGCAGTTCTTC

V gene: TRBV4-1
D gene: TRBD1
clone size: .
J gene: TRBJ1-5
CDR3 protein: CASSQTGTGGAFRNQPQHF
CDR3 DNA: TGCGCCAGCAGCCAAACCGGGACAGGGGGCGCCTTTAGGAATCAGCCCCAGCATTTT

V gene: TRBV7-6
D gene: TRBD2
clone size: few
J gene: TRBJ2-1
CDR3 protein: CASSQSTSGSYHEQFF
CDR3 DNA: TGTGCCAGCAGCCAAAGTACTAGCGGGAGCTACCATGAGCAGTTCTTC

V gene: TRBV2
D gene: TRBD1
clone size: .
J gene: TRBJ2-2
CDR3 protein: CASMGQGDTGELFF
CDR3 DNA: TGTGCCAGCATGGGACAGGGGGACACCGGGGAGCTGTTTTTT

V gene: TRBV5-1
D gene: .
clone size: .
J gene: TRBJ1-3
CDR3 protein: CASSRNTGSGNTIYF
CDR3 DNA: TGCGCCAGCAGCCGAAATACTGGCTCTGGAAACACCATATATTTT

V gene: TRBV6-5
D gene: .
clone size: .
J gene: TRBJ1-1
CDR3 protein: CASTLAVTNTEAFF
CDR3 DNA: TGTGCCAGCACGCTTGCGGTTACGAACACTGAAGCTTTCTTT

V gene: TRBV18
D gene: .
clone size: .
J gene: TRBJ1-5
CDR3 protein: CASSPGRDQPQHF
CDR3 DNA: TGTGCCAGCTCACCAGGGAGGGATCAGCCCCAGCATTTT